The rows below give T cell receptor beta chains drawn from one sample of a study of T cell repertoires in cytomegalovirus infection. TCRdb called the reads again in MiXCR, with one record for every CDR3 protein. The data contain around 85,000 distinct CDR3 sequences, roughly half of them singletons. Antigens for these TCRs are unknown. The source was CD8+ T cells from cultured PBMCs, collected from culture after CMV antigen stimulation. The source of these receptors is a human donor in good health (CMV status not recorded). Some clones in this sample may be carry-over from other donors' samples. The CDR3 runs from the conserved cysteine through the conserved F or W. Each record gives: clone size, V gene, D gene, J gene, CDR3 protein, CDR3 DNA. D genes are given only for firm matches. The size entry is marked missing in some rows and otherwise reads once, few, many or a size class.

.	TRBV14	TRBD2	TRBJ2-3	CASSLLRGGRDTQYF	TGTGCCAGCAGCCTACTACGGGGGGGCAGAGATACGCAGTATTTT
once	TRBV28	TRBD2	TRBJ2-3	CTSSLIAGVPDTQYF	TGTACCAGCAGTTTAATAGCGGGAGTACCAGATACGCAGTATTTT
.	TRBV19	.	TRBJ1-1	CASSPSGGSPEAFF	TGTGCCAGTAGCCCCTCAGGAGGATCCCCCGAAGCTTTCTTT
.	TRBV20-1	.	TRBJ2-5	CSARVGGTVQETQYF	TGCAGTGCTAGAGTGGGTGGGACCGTCCAAGAGACCCAGTACTTC
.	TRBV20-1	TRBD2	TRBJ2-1	CSARDRGSGSTLSSYNEQFF	TGCAGTGCTAGAGATCGCGGTAGCGGGTCTACACTCAGCTCCTACAATGAGCAGTTCTTC
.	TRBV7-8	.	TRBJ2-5	CASSSGPRDLRKTQYF	TGTGCCAGCAGCTCAGGTCCCAGGGACCTACGAAAGACCCAGTACTTC
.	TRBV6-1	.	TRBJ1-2	CASRPQGPSLYGYTF	TGTGCCAGCAGACCCCAGGGGCCATCCCTCTATGGCTACACCTTC
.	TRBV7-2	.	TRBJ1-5	CASSLSGSNNQPQHF	TGTGCCAGCAGCTTGTCCGGGTCGAACAATCAGCCCCAGCATTTT
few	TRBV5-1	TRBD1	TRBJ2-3	CASSGDSYSDTQYF	TGCGCCAGCAGCGGGGACAGCTACTCAGATACGCAGTATTTT
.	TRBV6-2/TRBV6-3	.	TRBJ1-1	CASSSQRGTEAFF	TGTGCCAGCAGTTCCCAGAGGGGCACTGAAGCTTTCTTT
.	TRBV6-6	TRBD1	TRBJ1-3	CASTKGGTVLVGNTIYF	TGTGCCAGCACCAAGGGAGGGACAGTACTAGTTGGAAACACCATATATTTT
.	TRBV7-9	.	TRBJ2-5	CASSPLGPSSQETQYF	TGTGCCAGCAGTCCCCTAGGCCCGTCTTCCCAAGAGACCCAGTACTTC
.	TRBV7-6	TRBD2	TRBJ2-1	CASSYTRTSGYNEQFF	TGTGCCAGCAGCTATACTAGGACTAGCGGTTACAATGAGCAGTTCTTC
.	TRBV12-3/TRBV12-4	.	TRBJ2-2	CASCSWGLARDTGELFF	TGTGCCAGCTGCTCCTGGGGTCTAGCGCGGGACACCGGGGAGCTGTTTTTT
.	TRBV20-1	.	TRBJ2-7	CSANPSGSPHEQYF	TGCAGTGCTAACCCTTCTGGGAGTCCCCACGAGCAGTACTTC
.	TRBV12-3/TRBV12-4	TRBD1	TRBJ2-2	CASRLAGTGYIGELFF	TGTGCCAGCAGACTAGCCGGGACAGGGTACATCGGGGAGCTGTTTTTT
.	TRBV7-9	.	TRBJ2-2	CASTFGVAGELFF	TGTGCCAGCACCTTTGGGGTCGCCGGGGAGCTGTTTTTT
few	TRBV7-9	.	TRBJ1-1	CASSQTTGNTEAFF	TGTGCCAGCAGCCAAACGACGGGGAACACTGAAGCTTTCTTT
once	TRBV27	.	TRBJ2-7	CASSLSQGSSYEQYF	TGTGCCAGCAGTTTATCACAGGGATCTTCCTACGAGCAGTACTTC
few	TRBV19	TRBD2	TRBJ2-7	CASSSSAGGQPEQYF	TGTGCCAGTAGTTCTTCAGCGGGAGGCCAACCCGAGCAGTACTTC
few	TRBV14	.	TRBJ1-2	CASSPRSGTGSYGYTF	TGTGCCAGCAGCCCGCGTTCGGGAACAGGATCATATGGCTACACCTTC
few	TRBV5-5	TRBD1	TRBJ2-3	CASSSDRGPDTQYF	TGTGCCAGCAGTTCGGACAGGGGGCCAGATACGCAGTATTTT
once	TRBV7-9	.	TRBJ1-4	CASSPPGTTNEKLFF	TGTGCCAGCAGCCCCCCGGGGACAACTAATGAAAAACTGTTTTTT
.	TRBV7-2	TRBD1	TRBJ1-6	CASSLSTGRIGPLHF	TGTGCCAGCAGCTTATCGACAGGGAGGATTGGACCCCTCCACTTT
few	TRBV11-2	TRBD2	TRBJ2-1	CASSSIIAGVKNEQFF	TGTGCCAGCAGCTCTATTATAGCGGGAGTGAAGAATGAGCAGTTCTTC
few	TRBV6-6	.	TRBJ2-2	CASSFFLRASETGELFF	TGTGCCAGCAGTTTCTTCCTAAGGGCTAGCGAGACCGGGGAGCTGTTTTTT
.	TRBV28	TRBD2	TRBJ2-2	CASTRLAETNTGELFF	TGTGCCAGCACCAGACTAGCGGAAACGAACACCGGGGAGCTGTTTTTT
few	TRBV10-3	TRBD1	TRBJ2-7	CAAQTPGDRPKSGQYF	TGTGCCGCCCAGACACCGGGGGACAGGCCAAAGTCCGGACAGTACTTC
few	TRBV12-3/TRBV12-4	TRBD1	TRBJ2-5	CASSFPLDRGKTQYF	TGTGCCAGCAGTTTCCCCTTGGACAGGGGGAAGACCCAGTACTTC
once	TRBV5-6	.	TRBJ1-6	CASSLNRAGRTPLHF	TGTGCCAGCAGCTTGAACAGGGCCGGCAGGACACCCCTCCACTTT
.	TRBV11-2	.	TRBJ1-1	CASSLRDGIFEAFF	TGTGCCAGCAGCTTGCGGGACGGAATATTTGAAGCTTTCTTT
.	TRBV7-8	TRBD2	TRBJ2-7	CASSSRLAGAQIKTYEQYF	TGTGCCAGCAGTTCGAGACTAGCGGGGGCCCAAATTAAAACCTACGAGCAGTACTTC
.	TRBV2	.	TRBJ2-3	CASSPALLDTQYF	TGTGCCAGCAGTCCAGCCCTGCTGGATACGCAGTATTTT
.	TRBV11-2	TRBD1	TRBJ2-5	CASSLVGQALQETQYF	TGTGCCAGCAGCTTAGTGGGACAGGCTCTACAAGAGACCCAGTACTTC
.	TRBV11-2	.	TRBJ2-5	CASSFFPEETQYF	TGTGCCAGCAGCTTCTTCCCAGAAGAGACCCAGTACTTC
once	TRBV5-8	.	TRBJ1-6	CASRQDSSYNSPLHF	TGTGCCAGCCGCCAGGACAGCTCCTATAATTCACCCCTCCACTTT
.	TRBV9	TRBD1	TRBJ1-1	CASSSTGGLYSAFF	TGTGCCAGCAGCTCCACAGGGGGCCTATATTCAGCTTTCTTT
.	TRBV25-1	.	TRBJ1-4	CASSESKSEKLFF	TGTGCCAGCAGTGAGAGTAAAAGTGAAAAACTGTTTTTT
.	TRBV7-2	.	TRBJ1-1	CASSPINTEAFF	TGTGCCAGCAGCCCGATCAACACTGAAGCTTTCTTT
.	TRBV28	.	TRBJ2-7	CASSLSRYYEQYF	TGTGCCAGCAGTTTATCCCGGTACTACGAGCAGTACTTC
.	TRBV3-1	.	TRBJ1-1	CASSSPPSGEGVYMNTEAFF	TGTGCCAGCAGCTCACCCCCCTCGGGTGAGGGGGTTTACATGAACACTGAAGCTTTCTTT
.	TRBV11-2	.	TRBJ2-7	CASSPTVSYEQYF	TGTGCCAGCAGCCCGACGGTCTCCTACGAGCAGTACTTC
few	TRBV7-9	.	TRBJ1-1	CASSSTMYRRNTEAFF	TGTGCCAGCAGCTCCACAATGTATAGGAGGAACACTGAAGCTTTCTTT
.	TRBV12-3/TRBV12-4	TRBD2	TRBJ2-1	CASSLGSGRAGEQFF	TGTGCCAGCAGTTTAGGTAGCGGGAGGGCCGGGGAGCAGTTCTTC
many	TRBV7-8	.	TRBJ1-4	CASSRSDATNEKLFF	TGTGCCAGCAGCCGATCGGATGCAACTAATGAAAAACTGTTTTTT
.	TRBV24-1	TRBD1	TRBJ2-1	CATSDRQGREFF	TGTGCCACCAGTGATCGACAGGGTCGGGAGTTCTTC
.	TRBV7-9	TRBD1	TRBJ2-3	CASSFLKGATGGRGTF	TGTGCCAGCAGCTTCCTCAAGGGGGCTACAGGGGGCCGGGGGACTTTT
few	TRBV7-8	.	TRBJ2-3	CASSLTTGLGDTQYF	TGTGCCAGCAGCTTAACTACGGGATTGGGAGATACGCAGTATTTT
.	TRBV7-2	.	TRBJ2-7	CASSLPRYEQYF	TGTGCCAGCAGCTTACCCCGCTACGAGCAGTACTTC
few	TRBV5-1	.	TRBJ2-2	CASSLGVTGELFF	TGCGCCAGCAGCTTGGGGGTAACCGGGGAGCTGTTTTTT
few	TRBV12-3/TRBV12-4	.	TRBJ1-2	CASTLRGTNYGYTF	TGTGCCAGCACCTTAAGGGGGACTAACTATGGCTACACCTTC
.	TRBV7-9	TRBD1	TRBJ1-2	CASITDRGRSNYGYTF	TGTGCCAGCATCACTGACAGGGGGCGGTCTAACTATGGCTACACCTTC
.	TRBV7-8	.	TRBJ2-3	CASSSPGRRTSTDTQYF	TGTGCCAGCAGCTCCCCGGGACGGAGAACTAGCACAGATACGCAGTATTTT
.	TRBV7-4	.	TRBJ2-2	CASRREFNTGELFF	TGTGCCAGCAGGCGGGAATTCAACACCGGGGAGCTGTTTTTT
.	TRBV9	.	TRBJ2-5	CASSLSGRSSETQYF	TGTGCCAGCAGCCTTTCCGGACGGTCTTCAGAGACCCAGTACTTC